This T cell receptor (beta chain) was sequenced in a study of blood T cell repertoires in COVID-19. About the research overall: Samples representing acute and convalescent COVID-19 were sourced from the United States, Italy and Spain.

In the authors' workflow: Reference gene primer amplification gave estimated nucleated cell counts. Measured with immunoSEQ multiplex PCR; TCRdb has only the in-frame clones, and not every one. V, J and clone size are those of that table, while D and trimming were read from the DNA. The sample has more than 200,000 clones, 70% to 90% seen once. In Cohort 3, a recovered donor had either two negative PCRs, clearance, or symptom resolution. This receptor was taken from a man younger than 40 who had recovered from COVID-19. Sequenced material: PBMCs or T cells enriched from blood (not recorded which).

The CDR3 nucleotides read TGTGCCAGCAGCGAATTCCGGGAAAAGGGTAGTGAAGCTTTCTTT. This gives the protein CASSEFREKGSEAFF. V is TRBV2 and J is TRBJ1-1, with D hard to call. The germline CDR1 and CDR2 sequences are SNHLY and FYNNEI. The germline V and J ends were trimmed by 6 bases and 7 bases, with 21 bases remaining between them. This CDR3 contains 15 residues.